These 20 T cell receptor beta chains came from one sample sequenced in a study of blood T cell repertoires in COVID-19. Generated by immunoSEQ multiplex PCR, the TCRdb table keeps only in-frame clones and is missing some. The top ten clones hold 1.5% of a sample with about 260,000 clones, over 80% of them seen once. The sample comprised peripheral blood. The receptors were sampled from a woman aged 40 to 55 who had recovered from COVID-19.

This clone has a handful of counts. V gene TRBV5-8 combines with J gene TRBJ1-5, with TRBD1 matching over 8 bases. J was trimmed by 15 bases and V by 4 bases; bases with no gene match: 15. CDR1 is SGHTS and CDR2 is YDEGEE in the germline V gene. This CDR3 is built from 14 residues. The CDR3 nucleotides read TGTGCCAGCAGCCCGCGACAGGGGTCCGGAGTTCTGCATTTT. Translation gives CASSPRQGSGVLHF.

The table lists this clone with a few counts. This chain joins TRBV14 and TRBJ1-5; D may be TRBD1 (6 bases). Germline V gene lookup returns CDR1 SGHDN and CDR2 FVKESK. This CDR3 is 15 amino acids long. V lost 4 bases, J lost 7 bases, and 17 bases lay in between. This CDR3 reads CASSPQGWVGQPQHF. CDR3 sequence (DNA): TGTGCCAGCAGCCCCCAGGGGTGGGTAGGACAGCCCCAGCATTTT.

In this sample, this clone turned up many times. The chain employs TRBV6-2 or TRBV6-3 and TRBJ1-1; the D gene is possibly TRBD1 (5 bases). The CDR3 has 16 residues. V was cut by 2 bases and J by 4 bases, with 17 bases left in between. Germline values: CDR1 MNHEY, CDR2 SVGEGT. CDR3 residues: CASSYTQGRYGTEAFF. DNA of the CDR3: TGTGCCAGCAGTTACACCCAGGGCAGGTACGGCACTGAAGCTTTCTTT.

This clone has just a few counts. The chain uses TRBV6-6 and TRBJ1-6, with D maybe TRBD1 (5 bases). The CDR3 totals 14 residues. CDR1 is MNHNY, CDR2 SVGAGI, per germline (reference sequence). The V end was cut by 6 bases, the J end by 7 bases, with 13 bases between. CDR3 loop: CASSAGGDNSPLHF. Written as DNA, the CDR3 is TGTGCCAGCAGCGCGGGGGGGGACAATTCACCCCTCCACTTT.

The rearrangement uses TRBV7-9 and TRBJ1-1; 10 nucleotides line up with TRBD1. V was pared by 3 bases and J by 5 bases, with 6 bases of the junction left unmatched. Germline loops: CDR1 SEHNR, CDR2 FQNEAQ (reference sequence). There are 15 residues in the CDR3. CDR3 amino acids: CASSLTGGLGTEAFF. In nucleotides, the CDR3 is TGTGCCAGCAGCTTGACAGGGGGCTTGGGTACTGAAGCTTTCTTT.

The chain joins TRBV10-2 to TRBJ1-1, with D tentatively TRBD1 (6 bases). The V end was cut by 5 bases, the J end by 5 bases, with 18 bases between. Germline CDR1 is WSHSY and CDR2 is SAAADI. The CDR3 covers 15 residues. This CDR3 reads CASSPKQGWGTEAFF. The CDR3 region has the DNA TGCGCCAGCAGTCCCAAACAGGGTTGGGGGACTGAAGCTTTCTTT.

The V and J genes are TRBV5-1 and TRBJ1-2; a possible D gene is TRBD1 (5 bases). The germline gives CDR1 SGHRS, CDR2 YFSETQ. V was shortened by 2 bases and J by 7 bases, with 15 bases between the two germline ends. This CDR3 comprises 14 residues. The CDR3 region has the DNA TGCGCCAGCAGCTTTACTGGGCAGGGCCTTGGCTACACCTTC. It yields the protein CASSFTGQGLGYTF.

The V gene is TRBV13, the J gene TRBJ2-3; no reliable D call. Trimming took 0 bases from V and 4 from J, leaving 11 bases between them. Germline V gene sequence: CDR1 PRHDT, CDR2 FYEKMQ (reference sequence). The CDR3 is 15 residues long. CDR3 protein: CASSLGPGSADTQYF. In nucleotides, the CDR3 is TGTGCCAGCAGCTTAGGCCCCGGGTCAGCAGATACGCAGTATTTT.

This chain connects TRBV7-6 to TRBJ1-1; possibly TRBD1 for D (5 bases). Germline CDR1 is SGHVS and CDR2 is FNYEAQ. V lost 2 bases, J lost 1 base, and 11 bases lay in between. The CDR3 totals 15 residues. Here the CDR3 reads CASSLQRGGNTEAFF. The CDR3 DNA is TGTGCCAGCAGCTTACAAAGGGGTGGGAACACTGAAGCTTTCTTT. Supplemented by reference TRBV7-6 and TRBJ1-1, the full variable domain reads GAGVSQSPRYKVTKRGQDVALRCDPISGHVSLYWYRQALGQGPEFLTYFNYEAQQDKSGLPNDRFSAERPEGSISTLTIQRTEQRDSAMYRCASSLQRGGNTEAFFGQGTRLTVV.

The rearrangement uses TRBV9 and TRBJ2-1, with D maybe TRBD2 (6 bases). The CDR3 sequence is 14 residues long. Per the germline V gene, CDR1 is SGDLS and CDR2 is YYNGEE. The V gene lost 3 bases and the J gene lost 3 bases, with 10 bases spanning the gap. The CDR3 DNA follows: TGTGCCAGCAGCGGAATTAGCGGCTACAATGAGCAGTTCTTC. Protein sequence: CASSGISGYNEQFF.

This chain links TRBV9 with TRBJ1-2, with D tentatively TRBD1 (5 bases). V dropped 6 bases and J dropped 2 bases, with 14 bases sitting between them. Germline assignment: CDR1 SGDLS and CDR2 YYNGEE. CDR3 length: 14 amino acids. The CDR3 reads CASTPPGMNYGYTF. CDR3 sequence (DNA): TGTGCCAGCACCCCCCCAGGGATGAACTATGGCTACACCTTC.

This clone was detected a few times. This chain links TRBV7-7 with TRBJ2-1; TRBD2 might be the D (5 bases). The CDR3 is made up of 14 amino acids. Trimming stripped 1 base from V and 8 bases from J, with 12 bases between. Germline values: CDR1 SSHAT, CDR2 FNYEAQ (reference sequence). CDR3 residues: CASSLEARGYEQFF. CDR3 in DNA: TGTGCCAGCAGCTTAGAGGCTAGAGGGTATGAGCAGTTCTTC. Full variable domain (rest looked up from reference TRBV7-7 and TRBJ2-1): GAGVSQSPRYKVTKRGQDVTLRCDPISSHATLYWYQQALGQGPEFLTYFNYEAQPDKSGLPSDRFSAERPEGSISTLTIQRTEQRDSAMYRCASSLEARGYEQFFGPGTRLTVL.

The chain combines TRBV5-6 with TRBJ2-7, with 8 bases matching TRBD1. After removal of 3 bases from V and 3 bases from J, the junction contained 5 bases not matched to a gene. The CDR3 contains 14 residues. Per germline, CDR1 SGHDT and CDR2 YYEEEE. The CDR3 bases are TGTGCCAGCAGCTCAGGACAGGGTTTCTACGAGCAGTACTTC. Translating it yields CASSSGQGFYEQYF. The variable domain in full, with the rest retrieved from reference TRBV5-6 and TRBJ2-7, is DAGVTQSPTHLIKTRGQQVTLRCSPKSGHDTVSWYQQALGQGPQFIFQYYEEEERQRGNFPDRFSGHQFPNYSSELNVNALLLGDSALYLCASSSGQGFYEQYFGPGTRLTVT.

The chain links TRBV5-1 to TRBJ2-7; 10 positions agree with TRBD2. Per the germline V gene, CDR1 is SGHRS and CDR2 is YFSETQ. V shed 0 bases and J 6 bases; nucleotides not matched to a gene: 12. The length of the CDR3 is 17 residues. The CDR3 DNA reads as TGCGCCAGCAGCTTGGTATCTGTAGCGGGGGGAATCGGCGAGCAGTACTTC. Encoded protein: CASSLVSVAGGIGEQYF.

The chain recombines TRBV2 with TRBJ2-7; D perhaps matches TRBD1 (6 bases). CDR3 length: 11 amino acids. Germline V gene data show CDR1 as SNHLY and CDR2 as FYNNEI. V was clipped by 11 bases and J by 6 bases, with 14 bases between them. CDR3 nucleotide sequence: TGTGCCGGGAATGACAGGCGCGAGCAGTACTTC. It translates to CAGNDRREQYF.

The chain couples TRBV27 to TRBJ1-2; 8 bases agree with TRBD1. V was pared by 3 bases and J by 3 bases, with 6 bases of the junction left unmatched. Per germline, CDR1 MNHEY and CDR2 SMNVEV (reference sequence). The CDR3 is made up of 15 amino acids. CDR3 protein: CASSFVGQGYYGYTF. The CDR3 nucleotides read TGTGCCAGCAGTTTCGTAGGACAGGGATACTATGGCTACACCTTC.

This chain uses TRBV10-3 with TRBJ2-7, with 7 bases fitting TRBD1. This CDR3 comprises 11 residues. CDR1 is ENHRY and CDR2 is SYGVKD in the germline V gene. The V gene end was trimmed by 10 bases and the J gene end by 7 bases; junction bases not matched to a gene: 7. The CDR3, as DNA: TGTGCCACCACCGGGACAGCGGAGCAGTACTTC. Its translation: CATTGTAEQYF.

The chain is built from TRBV7-7 and TRBJ2-5; D is possibly TRBD2 (7 bases). Looked up from germline, CDR1 is SSHAT and CDR2 is FNYEAQ (reference sequence). There are 16 residues in the CDR3. V gave up 4 bases and J gave up 1 base, with 16 bases separating them. The CDR3, as DNA: TGTGCCAGCAGCTCCCACCCCGGGGGGCTCCAAGAGACCCAGTACTTC. Translated: CASSSHPGGLQETQYF.

This chain joins TRBV29-1 and TRBJ2-7; 9 nucleotides align to TRBD1. In germline, CDR1 is SQVTM, CDR2 ANQGSEA. The ends lost 4 bases at V and 4 bases at J; junction bases unmatched: 5. The CDR3 length is 13 residues. CDR3 sequence (DNA): TGCAGCGTTGTGGGGACAGGGAGTTACGAGCAGTACTTC. Translation: CSVVGTGSYEQYF.

This sequence joins TRBV19 and TRBJ1-5, with D perhaps matching TRBD1 (5 bases). Trimming shortened V by 5 bases and J by 4 bases, and 12 bases separated the two germline ends. Germline V gene sequence: CDR1 LNHDA, CDR2 SQIVND (reference sequence). CDR3 size: 14 residues. The CDR3 spells CASSHSRENQPQHF. In nucleotides, the CDR3 is TGTGCCAGTAGTCACTCCAGGGAAAATCAGCCCCAGCATTTT.